A single sample is the source of the 29 T cell receptor beta chains below, sequenced in a study of blood T cells in healthy people across ages. A J-beta primer mix and a sample-barcoded 5' primer were used in a second PCR of roughly 6 to 11 cycles. TCRdb analysed the 5' RACE reads with MiXCR anew, one entry per CDR3 protein. The sample yields 750,000 to 950,000 distinct CDR3 sequences, 29% seen once. These data were also reused for a study on T cells of mothers and their children.

Material: blood. The receptors derive from a woman between 40 and 50 years old in good health.

This clonotype was detected only a few times. The chain recombines TRBV28 with TRBJ1-2; 7 nucleotides align to TRBD1. Trimming removed 3 bases from V and 0 bases from J; junction bases left unmatched: 10. CDR3 length: 17 amino acids. The V gene's germline CDR1 is MDHEN and CDR2 SYDVKM. CDR3 in DNA: TGTGCCAGCAGTTTCCCCCCCCACAGGGGAGCTAACTATGGCTACACCTTC. It yields the protein CASSFPPHRGANYGYTF.

This clonotype was counted at least ten times. V and J are TRBV3-1 and TRBJ2-7, with 8 bases identical to TRBD1. CDR3 length: 14 amino acids. Trimming cost V 4 bases and J 2 bases; bases outside gene matches: 4. Germline-derived CDR1 and CDR2 are LGHDT and YNNKEL (reference sequence). CDR3 in amino acids: CASSLRDRPYEQYF. The CDR3 DNA reads as TGTGCCAGCAGCCTCCGGGACAGGCCCTACGAGCAGTACTTC.

In this sample, this clonotype turned up a few times. This sequence joins TRBV7-2 and TRBJ2-7; D unclear. The CDR3 is made up of 15 amino acids. CDR1 is SGHTA, CDR2 FQGNSA, per germline. Trimming cost V 6 bases and J 3 bases, with 18 bases left between them. As DNA, the CDR3 is TGTGCCAGCAGGAACGTCGAATGGGGTGTCTACGAGCAGTACTTC. Translated, it gives CASRNVEWGVYEQYF.

CDR3 sequence: CASSLYNRVEETQYF. Written as DNA, the CDR3 is TGCGCCAGCAGCTTGTATAACAGGGTGGAGGAGACCCAGTACTTC. The chain links TRBV5-1 to TRBJ2-5; a weak D match, TRBD1 (6 bases). In germline, CDR1 is SGHRS, CDR2 YFSETQ. With 1 base removed from V and 5 bases from J, the gap between germline ends came to 15 bases. The CDR3 is 15 amino acids.

This clonotype was detected ten times or more. The chain couples TRBV7-8 to TRBJ2-1, with D uncertain. CDR3 length: 14 amino acids. Trimming left V 2 bases short and J 4 bases short, with 9 bases between. Germline CDR1 reads SGHVS; CDR2 reads FQNEAQ. The CDR3 bases are TGTGCCAGCAGCTTACTAGACGGATACAATGAGCAGTTCTTC. Its protein is CASSLLDGYNEQFF.

This chain links TRBV6-5 with TRBJ2-1; 7 bases align to TRBD2. J lost 2 bases, V lost 0 bases, and 1 base had no gene match. This CDR3 is built from 15 residues. Germline CDR1 MNHEY, CDR2 SVGAGI. CDR3 coding DNA: TGTGCCAGCAGTTACTCAGCGGGGCCCTACAATGAGCAGTTCTTC. Its protein is CASSYSAGPYNEQFF.

In regard to this clonotype: The junction shows a germline mismatch at one end, possibly a read error. This chain joins TRBV6-4 and TRBJ1-5; D is unclear. CDR3 length equals 15 residues. Germline V CDR1 and CDR2: MRHNA, SNTAGT. The CDR3 here is CASTVRLYSDQPQHF. CDR3 DNA: TGTGCCAGCACAGTAAGACTCTATAGCGATCAGCCCCAGCATTTT.

CDR3 in amino acids: CASSPGAGTGYTF. CDR3 nucleotides: TGCGCCAGCAGCCCGGGGGCAGGTACTGGCTACACCTTC. The genes are TRBV5-1 and TRBJ1-2, with D maybe TRBD1 (6 bases). This CDR3 contains 13 residues. CDR1 and CDR2 from the germline V gene are SGHRS and YFSETQ. The germline V and J ends were trimmed by 4 bases and 7 bases, with 14 bases remaining between them.

This clonotype has only one observation. The genes are TRBV29-1 and TRBJ2-4; D is possibly TRBD1 (5 bases). Matching the DNA end better, TRBJ2-7 makes the J call doubtful. There are 12 residues in the CDR3. Looked up from germline, CDR1 is SQVTM and CDR2 is ANQGSEA. The CDR3, as DNA: TGCAGCGTCGATACACCAGGGAACGAGCAGTACTTC. Translation: CSVDTPGNEQYF.

This clonotype showed up just a few times. The gene calls are TRBV11-2 and TRBJ2-7; TRBD1 agrees at 7 bases. The CDR3 totals 14 residues. The J segment lost 5 bases and the V segment lost 5 bases, leaving 9 bases of the junction unmatched. Looked up from germline, CDR1 is SGHAT and CDR2 is FQNNGV. The CDR3 DNA reads as TGTGCCAGCAGCCAAACACAGGGGCCCCACGAGCAGTACTTC. This codes for CASSQTQGPHEQYF.

The chain combines TRBV12-3 or TRBV12-4 with TRBJ2-2; TRBD2 matches 7 bases. The trim removed 6 bases at V and 6 bases at J, leaving 10 bases unmatched. The CDR3 loop spans 15 amino acids. The CDR3 reads CASSPWRGGAGELFF. The CDR3 DNA is TGTGCCAGCAGCCCGTGGCGGGGAGGGGCCGGGGAGCTGTTTTTT.

This sequence joins TRBV5-1 and TRBJ1-5, with 8 bases matching TRBD1. V was clipped by 0 bases and J by 5 bases; unmatched bases: 7. Germline V gene lookup returns CDR1 SGHRS and CDR2 YFSETQ. CDR3 size: 16 residues. The CDR3 loop reads CASSLGPDRAYQPQHF. CDR3 sequence (DNA): TGCGCCAGCAGCTTGGGCCCGGACAGGGCTTATCAGCCCCAGCATTTT.

This clonotype was seen many times. The chain is built from TRBV15 and TRBJ2-7, with D hard to call. V lost 3 bases and J lost 5, with 20 bases in between. Germline-derived CDR1 and CDR2 are LNHNV and YYDKDF (reference sequence). This CDR3 is 16 amino acids long. Written as DNA, the CDR3 is TGTGCCACCAGCAGTCCAGACACCCTCATAGGGAACGAGCAGTACTTC. This codes for CATSSPDTLIGNEQYF.

This rearrangement joins TRBV28 to TRBJ2-5; 7 bases match TRBD2. The CDR3 is 13 amino acids. V trimming: 7 bases; J trimming: 3 bases; junction bases outside the gene matches: 5. Looked up from germline, CDR1 is MDHEN and CDR2 is SYDVKM. The CDR3 coding sequence is TGTGCCAGCAAACTCGGACTAGAAGAGACCCAGTACTTC. It is translated as CASKLGLEETQYF.

The sample holds a few counts of this clonotype. The genes are TRBV20-1 and TRBJ2-7; a weak D match, TRBD1 (6 bases). Germline values: CDR1 DFQATT, CDR2 SNEGSKA (reference sequence). The CDR3 contains 17 residues. Trimming cost V 2 bases and J 4 bases, with 24 bases left between them. CDR3 protein: CSARRTVSGTRTYEQYF. CDR3 DNA sequence: TGCAGTGCTAGAAGGACTGTCTCCGGGACACGGACTTACGAGCAGTACTTC.

This clonotype was recorded at least ten times. The rearrangement joins TRBV29-1 to TRBJ2-7, with a tentative D call TRBD1 (5 bases). Trimming stripped 6 bases from V and 2 bases from J, with 20 bases between. Germline CDR1 and CDR2: SQVTM and ANQGSEA. The CDR3 is 15 residues long. CDR3 protein: CSVTSGNGLTYEQYF. In nucleotides, the CDR3 is TGCAGCGTGACCTCAGGGAATGGATTAACCTACGAGCAGTACTTC.

In its sample, this clonotype was seen many times. This sequence joins TRBV7-2 and TRBJ2-7; TRBD1 is a possible D gene (5 bases). CDR1 and CDR2 (germline): SGHTA, FQGNSA. Trimming cost V 2 bases and J 2 bases, with 13 bases left between them. The CDR3 contains 15 residues. The CDR3 is CASSLYPKGPYEQYF. The CDR3 DNA follows: TGTGCCAGCAGCTTATACCCGAAGGGGCCCTACGAGCAGTACTTC.

The V call is TRBV20-1, the J call TRBJ1-5; D is ambiguous. The CDR3 consists of 14 residues. With 4 bases removed from V and 1 base from J, the gap between germline ends came to 11 bases. Looked up from germline, CDR1 is DFQATT and CDR2 is SNEGSKA (reference sequence). CDR3 protein: CSATRPQSNQPQHF. The CDR3 nucleotides are TGCAGTGCTACCAGACCTCAAAGCAATCAGCCCCAGCATTTT.

With regard to this clonotype: The germline gene is not matched at one end of the junction; a read error may be the cause. This sequence joins TRBV18 and TRBJ2-7, with TRBD1 matching 10 bases. In germline, CDR1 is KGHSH, CDR2 LQKENI. CDR3 length: 15 residues. CDR3 region: CASSPGQGKPYEQYF. In nucleotides, the CDR3 is TGTGCCAGCTCGCCGGGACAGGGGAAACCCTACGAACAGTACTTC.

For this clonotype: With a much larger clone just one base away, this may be a read error. The rearrangement links TRBV29-1 to TRBJ1-2; TRBD1 might be the D (5 bases). This CDR3 is 13 amino acids long. In germline, CDR1 is SQVTM, CDR2 ANQGSEA. The CDR3 region has the DNA TGCGGCGTGGCGGGACTGGCCAGCTATGGCTACACCTTC. It yields the protein CGVAGLASYGYTF.

Only one count was recorded for this clonotype. The CDR3 DNA is TGTGCCAGCAAACCCGGACAGGACATGAACACTGAAGCTTTCTTT. This codes for CASKPGQDMNTEAFF. The rearrangement uses TRBV6-5 and TRBJ1-1; TRBD1 matches at 7 bases. Germline assignment: CDR1 MNHEY and CDR2 SVGAGI. J lost 0 bases, V lost 7 bases, and 8 bases had no gene match. There are 15 residues in the CDR3.

A word on this clonotype: One end of the junction varies from germline; a read error may be responsible. The chain is built from TRBV5-1 and TRBJ1-1, with D tentatively TRBD1 (5 bases). Germline V gene sequence: CDR1 SGHRS, CDR2 YFSETQ. The CDR3 runs to 13 residues. The CDR3 region has the DNA TGCGCCGGCAGCACGGGGGATGCCACTGAAGCTTTCTTT. Residues: CAGSTGDATEAFF.

The chain has TRBV10-3 and TRBJ1-1, with D uncertain. The CDR3 is made up of 16 amino acids. V lost 0 bases and J 4 bases, leaving 15 bases between the germline ends. Germline V gives CDR1 ENHRY, CDR2 SYGVKD. The CDR3 protein is CAISESKVIRRTEAFF. The CDR3 coding sequence is TGTGCCATCAGTGAGTCGAAGGTAATAAGGCGCACTGAAGCTTTCTTT.

This clonotype was seen ten or more times. The rearrangement uses TRBV29-1 and TRBJ2-1, with TRBD2 matching over 12 bases. V was pared by 7 bases and J by 8 bases, with 9 bases of the junction left unmatched. This CDR3 is 14 amino acids long. Per germline, CDR1 SQVTM and CDR2 ANQGSEA. As DNA, the CDR3 is TGCAGCGCCGCGACTAGCGGGGGCCCCGATGAGCAGTTCTTC. Translation gives CSAATSGGPDEQFF.

Only a few counts were recorded for this clonotype. V and J are TRBV27 and TRBJ1-1, with TRBD1 as a possible D gene (5 bases). The CDR3 loop spans 15 amino acids. Between the trimmed V and J ends, which lost 0 bases and 12 bases, there was a span of 20 bases. Germline CDR1 is MNHEY and CDR2 is SMNVEV (reference sequence). The CDR3 nucleotides read TGTGCCAGCAGTTTATCTAGAGGGGATCTTGGTATGACTTTCTTT. As protein: CASSLSRGDLGMTFF.

The sample holds one count of this clonotype. The junction differs from germline at one of its ends, possibly a read error. The rearrangement uses TRBV5-1 and TRBJ2-5, with a tentative D call TRBD1 (6 bases). Per germline, CDR1 SGHRS and CDR2 YFSETQ. The CDR3 loop spans 15 amino acids. The CDR3 sequence is CTSSFTGNFRETQYF. CDR3 DNA sequence: TGCACCAGCAGCTTCACAGGGAACTTTCGGGAGACCCAGTACTTC. The full variable domain, completed using reference TRBV5-1 and TRBJ2-5, is KAGVTQTPRYLIKTRGQQVTLSCSPISGHRSVSWYQQTPGQGLQFLFEYFSETQRNKGNFPGRFSGRQFSNSRSEMNVSTLELGDSALYLCTSSFTGNFRETQYFGPGTRLLVL.

Of note for this clonotype: Being one base from a much bigger clone, this may be a read error. The chain carries TRBV2 and TRBJ2-1; TRBD1 agrees at 8 bases. Trimming cost V 4 bases and J 6 bases; bases outside gene matches: 11. Germline assignment: CDR1 SNHLY and CDR2 FYNNEI. The CDR3 is made up of 16 amino acids. CDR3 in amino acids: CASSGYWDRQCNEQFF. As DNA, the CDR3 is TGTGCCAGCAGTGGATATTGGGACAGGCAATGCAATGAGCAGTTCTTC.

In its sample, this clonotype was seen many times. This chain links TRBV7-2 with TRBJ2-1; the match to TRBD2 covers 9 bases. This CDR3 has 12 amino acids. Looked up from germline, CDR1 is SGHTA and CDR2 is FQGNSA. Germline trimming cut 6 bases from V and 10 bases from J; bases unmatched to any gene: 4. The CDR3 loop is CASSLLAGEQFF. The CDR3 nucleotides read TGTGCCAGCAGTCTGCTAGCGGGGGAGCAGTTCTTC.

This clonotype was counted once. The genes are TRBV6-2 or TRBV6-3 and TRBJ1-1; no clear D gene. This CDR3 is built from 16 residues. From germline, CDR1 is MNHEY and CDR2 SVGEGT. The V end lost 5 bases, the J end lost 1 base, and 17 bases lay between the germline ends. In DNA, the CDR3 is TGTGCCAGCAGTCCCCACGGAAACAGCAAGAACACTGAAGCTTTCTTT. Protein: CASSPHGNSKNTEAFF.